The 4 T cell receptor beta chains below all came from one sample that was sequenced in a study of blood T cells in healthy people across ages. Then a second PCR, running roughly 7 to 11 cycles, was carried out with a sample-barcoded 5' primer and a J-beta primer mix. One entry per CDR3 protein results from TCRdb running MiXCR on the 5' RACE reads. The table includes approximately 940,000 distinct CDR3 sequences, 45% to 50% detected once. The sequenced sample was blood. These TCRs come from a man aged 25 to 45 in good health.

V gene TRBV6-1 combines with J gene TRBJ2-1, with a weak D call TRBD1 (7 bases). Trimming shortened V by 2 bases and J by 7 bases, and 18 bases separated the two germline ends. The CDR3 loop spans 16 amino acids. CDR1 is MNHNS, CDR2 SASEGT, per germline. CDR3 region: CASSEIRSGGRNEQFF. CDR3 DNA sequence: TGTGCCAGCAGTGAAATCAGGTCAGGGGGGAGGAATGAGCAGTTCTTC.

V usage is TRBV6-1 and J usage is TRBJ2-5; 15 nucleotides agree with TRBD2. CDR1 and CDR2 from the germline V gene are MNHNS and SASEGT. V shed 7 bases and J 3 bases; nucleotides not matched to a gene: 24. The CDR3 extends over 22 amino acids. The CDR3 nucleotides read TGTGCCAGCATAAAGTTGGGAGGTGGCCTCGGGACTAGCGGGGGGAGTAAAGAGACCCAGTACTTC. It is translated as CASIKLGGGLGTSGGSKETQYF.

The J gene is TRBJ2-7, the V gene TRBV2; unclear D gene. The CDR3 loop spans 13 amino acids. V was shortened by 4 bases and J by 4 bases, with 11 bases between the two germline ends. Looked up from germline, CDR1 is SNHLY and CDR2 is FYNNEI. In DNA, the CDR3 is TGTGCCAGCAGTGCTAACCTTTTTTACGAGCAGTACTTC. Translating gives CASSANLFYEQYF.

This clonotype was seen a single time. The CDR3 bases are TGTGCCAGCAGTGTGGACCGCCTAGAGCAGTACTTC. This gives the protein CASSVDRLEQYF. The chain combines TRBV6-1 with TRBJ2-4; D gene ambiguous. The CDR3 runs 12 residues. Between the trimmed V and J ends, which lost 4 bases and 13 bases, there was a span of 14 bases. The germline gives CDR1 MNHNS, CDR2 SASEGT.